The present entry profiles one TCR beta chain with its context. Its antigen is undetermined. The sample is drawn from a study of T cell repertoires in cytomegalovirus infection. Study context: CMV infection together with matching HLA type was indicated by public TCR beta signatures. Findings and caveats of the study: In two of eight donors, the top clonotype was HLA-C-restricted CMV-specific. Pooled public TCR beta family frequency picked out CMV carriers with the relevant HLA.

The CDR3 runs 16 residues. Trimming pared 0 bases from V and 5 bases from J, leaving 16 bases between. Looked up from germline, CDR1 is SNHLY and CDR2 is FYNNEI. TCRdb passed the reads through MiXCR, listing each CDR3 protein once. The sample has about 920,000 distinct CDR3 sequences, approximately 31% seen once. The chain has TRBV2 and TRBJ1-1; TRBD1 is a possible D gene (5 bases). Sequences were derived from cultured CD8+ T cells from PBMCs, sampled from culture after CMV antigen stimulation. The TCR sequence derives from a human donor in good health (CMV status not recorded). Some clones in this sample may be carry-over from other donors' samples. The CDR3 loop is CASSEASTGGETEAFF. DNA for the CDR3: TGTGCCAGCAGTGAAGCGTCTACGGGGGGAGAAACTGAAGCTTTCTTT. The whole variable domain, filled in from reference TRBV2 and TRBJ1-1, reads EPEVTQTPSHQVTQMGQEVILRCVPISNHLYFYWYRQILGQKVEFLVSFYNNEISEKSEIFDDQFSVERPDGSNFTLKIRSTKLEDSAMYFCASSEASTGGETEAFFGQGTRLTVV.